This T cell receptor beta chain was identified in a study of shared clonotypes between healthy human individuals. Regarding the study as a whole: There were few donors, and this limited the genetic and exposure-history diversity represented. Approximately 5.3% was the fraction of naive CD4 clonotypes found shared across several donors.

The CDR3 is 12 amino acids. Germline V gene sequence: CDR1 MNHEY, CDR2 SVGAGI. Trimming pared 4 bases from V and 5 bases from J, leaving 5 bases between. In the case of this clone: Its specificity is unknown.

The authors' processing: Filtering differed since immunoSEQ provided only junctions, with no quality scores. The repertoire was sequenced with immunoSEQ multiplex PCR; TCRdb's copy has only in-frame clones and lacks some. The V and J calls and the clone size are those of that table, but D and trimming were determined from the DNA. The table records roughly 850,000 clones, 90% to 98% of them present only once. Naive CD8 cells, CD45RO-negative and positively selected for CCR7, excluded terminally differentiated effector memory CD45RA+ cells. This TCR derives from a man younger than 45 in good health. The sequencing input was naive CD8+ T cells sorted from blood. The V and J genes are TRBV6-5 and TRBJ2-2; D ambiguous. The CDR3 sequence is CASSFSTGELFF. DNA for the CDR3: TGTGCCAGCAGTTTTTCGACCGGGGAGCTGTTTTTT.